The clone carrying this TCR beta chain turned up a few times. What it binds is unknown. The junction departs from germline at one end; a sequencing error may be responsible. The use of a sample-barcoded 5' primer and a J-beta primer mix characterized a second PCR of 7 to 11 cycles. One entry per CDR3 protein, called by TCRdb with MiXCR from the 5' RACE reads. The sample includes about 1.1 million distinct CDR3 sequences, approximately 38% of them seen just once. The CDR3 length is 14 residues. Germline V gene lookup returns CDR1 LGHNA and CDR2 YSLEER. The data were taken from a study of blood T cells in healthy people across ages. Study-level points and caveats: Donor CMV status was unknown, possibly confounding expanded clonotype changes. No conclusive comparison of naive versus antigen-experienced cells was possible with unsorted PBMCs.

The chain links TRBV4-3 to TRBJ2-1, with D possibly TRBD2 on 6 matching bases. The source material was blood. The source is a man in his late teens or twenties in good health. CDR3: CASSQDRGTFEQFF. DNA of the CDR3: TGCGCCAGTAGCCAAGATCGGGGGACCTTTGAGCAGTTCTTC.